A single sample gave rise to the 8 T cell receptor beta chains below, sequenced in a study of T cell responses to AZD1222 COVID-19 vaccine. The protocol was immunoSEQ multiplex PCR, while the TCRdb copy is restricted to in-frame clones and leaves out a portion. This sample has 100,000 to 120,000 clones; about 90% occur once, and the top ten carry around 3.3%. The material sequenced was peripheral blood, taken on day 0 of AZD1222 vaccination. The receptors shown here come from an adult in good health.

CDR3 sequence reads: CASSLRGRVGETQYF. CDR3 coding DNA: TGTGCCAGCAGTTTACGAGGGAGAGTGGGGGAGACCCAGTACTTC. The chain carries TRBV27 and TRBJ2-5; D perhaps matches TRBD2 (5 bases). This CDR3 is built from 15 residues. V was pared by 2 bases and J by 5 bases, with 15 bases between. Germline V lookup: CDR1 MNHEY, CDR2 SMNVEV (reference sequence).

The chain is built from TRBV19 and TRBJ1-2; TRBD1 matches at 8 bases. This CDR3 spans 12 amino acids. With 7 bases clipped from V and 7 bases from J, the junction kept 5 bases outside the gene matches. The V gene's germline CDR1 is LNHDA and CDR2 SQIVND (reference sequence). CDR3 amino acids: CASNDRGGGYTF. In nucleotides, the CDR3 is TGTGCCAGTAACGACAGGGGCGGTGGCTACACCTTC.

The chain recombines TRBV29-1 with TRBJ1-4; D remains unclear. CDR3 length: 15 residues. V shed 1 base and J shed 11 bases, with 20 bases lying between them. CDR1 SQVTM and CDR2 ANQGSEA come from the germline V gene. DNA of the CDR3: TGCAGCGTTGAAGCTTCGGCGGGGATGGCGTGGAAACTGTTTTTT. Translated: CSVEASAGMAWKLFF.

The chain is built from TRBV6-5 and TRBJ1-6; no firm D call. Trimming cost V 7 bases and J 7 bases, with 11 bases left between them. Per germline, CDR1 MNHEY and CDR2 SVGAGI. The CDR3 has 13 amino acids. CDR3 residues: CASTAESNSPLHF. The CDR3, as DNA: TGTGCCAGCACAGCAGAGTCCAATTCACCCCTCCACTTT.

This CDR3 reads CASSPTSGTGFNEQFF. For the CDR3, the DNA is TGTGCCAGCAGCCCTACTTCCGGGACAGGGTTCAATGAGCAGTTCTTC. The V gene is TRBV9, the J gene TRBJ2-1, with 9 positions matching TRBD1. The ends lost 4 bases at V and 6 bases at J; junction bases unmatched: 11. From germline, CDR1 is SGDLS and CDR2 YYNGEE. The CDR3 is made up of 16 amino acids. Together with reference TRBV9 and TRBJ2-1, the CDR3 gives the full variable domain: DSGVTQTPKHLITATGQRVTLRCSPRSGDLSVYWYQQSLDQGLQFLIQYYNGEERAKGNILERFSAQQFPDLHSELNLSSLELGDSALYFCASSPTSGTGFNEQFFGPGTRLTVL.

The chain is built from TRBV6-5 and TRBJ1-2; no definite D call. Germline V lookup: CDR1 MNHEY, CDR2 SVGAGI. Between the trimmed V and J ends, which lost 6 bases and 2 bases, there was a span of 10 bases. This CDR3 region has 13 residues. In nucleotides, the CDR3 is TGTGCCAGCAGGCTCATAAGGAACTATGGCTACACCTTC. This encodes CASRLIRNYGYTF.

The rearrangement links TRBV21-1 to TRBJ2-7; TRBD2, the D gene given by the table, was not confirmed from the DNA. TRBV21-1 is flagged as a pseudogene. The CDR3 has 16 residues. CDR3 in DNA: TGTGCCAGCAGCAAAGAAAACGGAGCCCTTAGAAACGAGCAGTACTTC. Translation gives CASSKENGALRNEQYF.

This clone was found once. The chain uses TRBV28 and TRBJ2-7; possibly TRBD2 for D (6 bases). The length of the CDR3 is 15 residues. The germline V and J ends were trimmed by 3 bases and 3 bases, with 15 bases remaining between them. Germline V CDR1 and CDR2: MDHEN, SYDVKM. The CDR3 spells CASSFEGGDRYEQYF. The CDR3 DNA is TGTGCCAGCAGTTTTGAAGGAGGGGACCGCTACGAGCAGTACTTC.